Following are 6 T cell receptor beta chains from one sample sequenced in a study of CD4 T cells in relation to SARS-CoV-2 and coronaviruses. Unexposed donor CD4+ T cells date from about 2011-2018, before the COVID-19 pandemic. The cells were cultured for under twelve days before CD4+ T cells were isolated. Only in-frame clones appear in the TCRdb table, and some are missing; sequencing was by immunoSEQ multiplex PCR. The table includes about 26,000 clones, under 80% detected once. Antigen specificity for these receptors is unknown. Input material: CD4+ T cells from PBMCs, cultured in vitro. These receptors originate from a human donor in good health.

The CDR3 sequence: CASSSMDRAYGYTF. CDR3 nucleotides: TGTGCCAGCAGCTCTATGGACAGAGCTTATGGCTACACCTTC. The chain uses TRBV5-4 and TRBJ1-2, with D possibly matching TRBD1 (6 bases). This CDR3 is 14 amino acids long. The V gene's germline CDR1 is SGHNT and CDR2 YYREEE (reference sequence). V lost 3 bases and J lost 5, with 14 bases in between.

The chain links TRBV30 to TRBJ1-6, with TRBD1 identical over 7 bases. Germline V gene sequence: CDR1 GTSNPN, CDR2 SVGIG (reference sequence). The CDR3 totals 15 residues. The V and J ends lost 2 bases and 8 bases, in that order; junction bases with no gene match: 9. This CDR3 reads CAWSRTAGGDSPLHF. The CDR3 DNA reads TGTGCCTGGAGTCGAACTGCAGGGGGGGATTCACCCCTCCACTTT.

This chain uses TRBV5-5 with TRBJ2-5; TRBD2 agrees at 14 bases. Germline-derived CDR1 and CDR2 are SGHKS and YYEKEE (reference sequence). CDR3 length: 19 amino acids. The J segment lost 0 bases and the V segment lost 4 bases, leaving 11 bases of the junction unmatched. CDR3 nucleotides: TGTGCCAGCAGCCCCCGATGGACTAGCGGGAGGAGGAACCAAGAGACCCAGTACTTC. It encodes CASSPRWTSGRRNQETQYF.

V is TRBV30 and J is TRBJ2-5, with 7 bases that match TRBD1. The CDR3 is 15 amino acids. The V and J ends lost 4 bases and 6 bases, in that order; junction bases with no gene match: 14. Germline V gene lookup returns CDR1 GTSNPN and CDR2 SVGIG (reference sequence). The CDR3 bases are TGTGCCTGGACCGATAGGACAGGAACGGGGAAGACCCAGTACTTC. Its protein product is CAWTDRTGTGKTQYF.

This clone turned up a few times. Here the CDR3 reads CASSTITRDRPGGYTF. As DNA, the CDR3 is TGTGCCAGTAGTACCATAACACGCGACAGGCCAGGCGGCTACACCTTC. This chain links TRBV19 with TRBJ1-2; D is possibly TRBD1 (6 bases). Germline CDR1 is LNHDA and CDR2 is SQIVND (reference sequence). V lost 4 bases to trimming and J lost 8 bases, with 23 bases between them. This CDR3 has 16 amino acids.

This chain connects TRBV2 to TRBJ2-7; 8 bases match TRBD1. CDR3 length: 14 amino acids. The germline V gene has CDR1 SNHLY and CDR2 FYNNEI. V gave up 8 bases and J gave up 4 bases; unmatched junction bases: 10. The CDR3 DNA follows: TGTGCCAGCCTCGGGCTCAGGGGGCGTTACGAGCAGTACTTC. Translating it yields CASLGLRGRYEQYF. Together with reference TRBV2 and TRBJ2-7, the CDR3 gives the full variable domain: EPEVTQTPSHQVTQMGQEVILRCVPISNHLYFYWYRQILGQKVEFLVSFYNNEISEKSEIFDDQFSVERPDGSNFTLKIRSTKLEDSAMYFCASLGLRGRYEQYFGPGTRLTVT.